Following are 27 T cell receptor beta chains from one sample sequenced in a study of CD8 T cells in ankylosing spondylitis (TCRdb year 2017). The full study reports these points: A TCR beta motif of fewer than 10 highly homologous amino acid variants appeared characteristic of blood from ankylosing spondylitis patients.

No cognate antigen is known for these TCRs. The protocol used for the library was 5' RACE. Sequencing was performed on an Illumina HiSeq 2500. TCRdb applied fastp at Q25 and MiXCR to the public reads, then kept only in-frame beta chains. Rows are unified per CDR3 protein, each entry keeping the most common DNA and genes. The sample includes 400,000 to 450,000 distinct CDR3 sequences, with 17% observed a single time. Around 0.92% of the sample comes from the top ten. The specimen was blood, either unsorted or a sorted T cell fraction (not recorded which). These receptors were collected from a male donor with ankylosing spondylitis.

This clonotype has just a few counts. The chain links TRBV7-9 to TRBJ2-7; TRBD2 might be the D (6 bases). This CDR3 comprises 14 residues. Trimming shortened V by 1 base and J by 5 bases, and 12 bases separated the two germline ends. Germline lookup yields CDR1 SEHNR and CDR2 FQNEAQ (reference sequence). The CDR3 is CASSLELASDEQYF. The CDR3 DNA follows: TGTGCCAGCAGCTTAGAGCTAGCGTCCGACGAGCAGTACTTC. Based on the CDR3 plus reference TRBV7-9 and TRBJ2-7, the full variable domain is DTGVSQNPRHKITKRGQNVTFRCDPISEHNRLYWYRQTLGQGPEFLTYFQNEAQLEKSRLLSDRFSAERPKGSFSTLEIQRTEQGDSAMYLCASSLELASDEQYFGPGTRLTVT.

This chain joins TRBV29-1 and TRBJ2-7; no firm D call. This CDR3 has 15 residues. CDR1 is SQVTM and CDR2 is ANQGSEA in the germline V gene. V lost 1 base to trimming and J lost 3 bases, with 16 bases between them. CDR3 region: CSVEARVSRGYEQYF. The CDR3 nucleotides read TGCAGCGTTGAAGCCCGCGTATCCCGAGGCTACGAGCAGTACTTC.

This clonotype was seen a few times. The chain uses TRBV18 and TRBJ1-3; D is uncertain. V was clipped by 6 bases and J by 2 bases, with 11 bases between them. Germline V gene lookup returns CDR1 KGHSH and CDR2 LQKENI. CDR3 length: 14 residues. The CDR3 region is CASSVTETGNTIYF. The CDR3 DNA reads TGTGCCAGCTCCGTTACAGAGACTGGAAACACCATATATTTT.

This clonotype was counted between two and nine times. The V call is TRBV6-2 or TRBV6-3, the J call TRBJ2-2, with 8 bases lining up with TRBD2. This CDR3 is 15 amino acids long. V trimming: 6 bases; J trimming: 1 base; junction bases outside the gene matches: 4. Germline V gene data show CDR1 as MNHEY and CDR2 as SVGEGT. CDR3 coding DNA: TGTGCCAGCAGGGGCGGGAGGCAGAACACCGGGGAGCTGTTTTTT. Amino acid sequence: CASRGGRQNTGELFF.

This clonotype has a handful of counts. The chain uses TRBV7-3 and TRBJ2-3; no clear D gene. CDR1 is SGHTA and CDR2 is FQGTGA in the germline V gene. The CDR3 extends over 13 amino acids. V was shortened by 3 bases and J by 2 bases, with 6 bases between the two germline ends. CDR3 bases: TGTGCCAGCAGCTTTGGTATCACAGATACGCAGTATTTT. Its protein product is CASSFGITDTQYF.

This clonotype occurred many times. The chain combines TRBV10-3 with TRBJ2-1, with 8 bases that match TRBD2. Germline assignment: CDR1 ENHRY and CDR2 SYGVKD. The junction had 6 bases not matched to a gene; V was cut back by 0 bases and J by 5 bases. CDR3 size: 16 residues. The CDR3 spells CAISESGLAGNNEQFF. CDR3 in DNA: TGTGCCATCAGTGAGTCGGGTCTAGCGGGCAACAATGAGCAGTTCTTC.

Only a few counts were recorded for this clonotype. The CDR3, as DNA: TGCAGTGGGGAAGGCGAAGAGACCCAGTACTTC. This translates into CSGEGEETQYF. The chain has TRBV20-1 and TRBJ2-5; D unresolved. Germline V gives CDR1 DFQATT, CDR2 SNEGSKA (reference sequence). V gave up 7 bases and J gave up 3 bases, with 9 bases separating them. The CDR3 is 11 amino acids.

V is TRBV4-1 and J is TRBJ2-2; 10 bases line up with TRBD2. Germline V gene sequence: CDR1 MGHRA, CDR2 YSYEKL. CDR3 length: 15 residues. J gave up 9 bases and V 1 base, and 5 bases lay outside the gene matches. This chain's CDR3 is CASSQGSSGGRELFF. In nucleotides, the CDR3 is TGCGCCAGCAGCCAAGGTTCTAGCGGGGGCCGGGAGCTGTTTTTT.

This sequence joins TRBV27 and TRBJ1-2, with D perhaps matching TRBD1 (6 bases). Deletions cut 5 bases from V and 8 bases from J, with 15 bases between. Germline V lookup: CDR1 MNHEY, CDR2 SMNVEV (reference sequence). The CDR3 has 13 amino acids. CDR3 residues: CASSQLQGWGYTF. DNA for the CDR3: TGTGCCAGCAGTCAACTACAGGGTTGGGGCTACACCTTC.

The chain combines TRBV18 with TRBJ2-7, with 8 positions matching TRBD2. Germline V gives CDR1 KGHSH, CDR2 LQKENI. This CDR3 contains 14 residues. V lost 6 bases, J lost 2 bases, and 6 bases stayed unmatched. Here the CDR3 DNA reads TGTGCCAGCTCGCCCGGGGGGGGAACCTACGAGCAGTACTTC. Translating it yields CASSPGGGTYEQYF. Using reference TRBV18 and TRBJ2-7 for the parts outside the CDR3, the full variable domain is NAGVMQNPRHLVRRRGQEARLRCSPMKGHSHVYWYRQLPEEGLKFMVYLQKENIIDESGMPKERFSAEFPKEGPSILRIQQVVRGDSAAYFCASSPGGGTYEQYFGPGTRLTVT.

This clonotype was detected only a few times. V and J are TRBV24-1 and TRBJ2-3; a possible D gene is TRBD2 (6 bases). Germline CDR1 and CDR2: KGHDR and SFDVKD. V was pared by 6 bases and J by 5 bases, with 11 bases between. The CDR3 loop spans 13 amino acids. CDR3 sequence reads: CATSPRGKDTQYF. The CDR3, as DNA: TGTGCCACCAGTCCGCGGGGAAAAGATACGCAGTATTTT.

V and J are TRBV12-3 or TRBV12-4 and TRBJ2-7; 9 bases agree with TRBD1. The junction had 6 bases not matched to a gene; V was cut back by 4 bases and J by 2 bases. The CDR3 spans 15 residues. CDR3 amino acids: CASSWGQGNTYEQYF. The CDR3, as DNA: TGTGCCAGCAGTTGGGGACAGGGTAACACCTACGAGCAGTACTTC.

The sample holds a few counts of this clonotype. The rearrangement uses TRBV6-1 and TRBJ2-3, with D perhaps matching TRBD2 (5 bases). The germline V gene encodes CDR1 MNHNS and CDR2 SASEGT. V was pared by 7 bases and J by 2 bases, with 10 bases between. The CDR3 spans 13 residues. The CDR3 is CASKERNTDTQYF. In nucleotides, the CDR3 is TGTGCCAGCAAGGAGCGGAACACAGATACGCAGTATTTT.

This clonotype has just a few counts. The rearrangement links TRBV3-1 to TRBJ2-7; D is possibly TRBD2 (5 bases). Trimming shortened V by 4 bases and J by 2 bases, and 15 bases separated the two germline ends. Germline loops: CDR1 LGHDT, CDR2 YNNKEL (reference sequence). The CDR3 totals 15 residues. The chain's CDR3 is CASSPSGEYTYEQYF. In DNA form, the CDR3 reads TGTGCCAGCAGCCCGAGCGGAGAATACACCTACGAGCAGTACTTC.

V gene TRBV28 combines with J gene TRBJ2-5; 7 bases are shared with TRBD2. V shed 8 bases, J shed 2 bases, and the junction held 2 bases outside the gene matches. The germline CDR1 and CDR2 sequences are MDHEN and SYDVKM. The CDR3 loop spans 12 amino acids. CDR3 sequence (DNA): TGTGCCAGCGCGGGACTACAAGAGACCCAGTACTTC. This encodes CASAGLQETQYF. Drawing the rest from reference TRBV28 and TRBJ2-5, the complete variable domain is DVKVTQSSRYLVKRTGEKVFLECVQDMDHENMFWYRQDPGLGLRLIYFSYDVKMKEKGDIPEGYSVSREKKERFSLILESASTNQTSMYLCASAGLQETQYFGPGTRLLVL.

This clonotype came up many times. The chain joins TRBV5-6 to TRBJ2-7; the D gene is possibly TRBD1 (6 bases). The germline V gene encodes CDR1 SGHDT and CDR2 YYEEEE. This CDR3 comprises 13 residues. The V end was cut by 4 bases, the J end by 8 bases, with 16 bases between. Here the CDR3 DNA reads TGTGCCAGCAGCCGACCCACAGGGCAGAAGCAGTACTTC. It translates to CASSRPTGQKQYF.

This clonotype was seen a handful of times. One junction end disagrees with the germline gene, perhaps due to a read error. This sequence joins TRBV5-1 and TRBJ2-3, with 11 bases fitting TRBD1. This CDR3 region has 14 residues. Per the germline V gene, CDR1 is SGHRS and CDR2 is YFSETQ. In DNA form, the CDR3 reads TGCGCCACCAGCGGACAGGGGGCCACAGATACGCAGTATTTT. It is translated as CATSGQGATDTQYF.

This chain connects TRBV11-2 to TRBJ2-6; D may be TRBD1 (6 bases). Germline loops: CDR1 SGHAT, CDR2 FQNNGV. The germline V and J ends were trimmed by 4 bases and 0 bases, with 22 bases remaining between them. There are 20 residues in the CDR3. The CDR3 DNA reads as TGTGCCAGCAGCTCCCACACCAAACTAACAGGGAACTCTGGGGCCAACGTCCTGACTTTC. It yields the protein CASSSHTKLTGNSGANVLTF.

This chain uses TRBV2 with TRBJ1-1; D is unclear. The CDR3 is made up of 11 amino acids. Per germline, CDR1 SNHLY and CDR2 FYNNEI. V lost 10 bases and J lost 4, with 10 bases in between. The CDR3 reads CATHRSTEAFF. CDR3 nucleotides: TGTGCCACCCACAGAAGCACTGAAGCTTTCTTT.

This clonotype was counted at least ten times. J is TRBJ1-2 and V is TRBV6-2 or TRBV6-3; D is perhaps TRBD1 (5 bases). Per the germline V gene, CDR1 is MNHEY and CDR2 is SVGEGT. The V and J ends lost 7 bases and 5 bases respectively, with 17 bases between them. The CDR3 length is 14 residues. CDR3 in DNA: TGTGCCAGCACCTACAGGTTGAATCAGTATGGCTACACCTTC. This encodes CASTYRLNQYGYTF.

This clonotype was counted between two and nine times. The V gene is TRBV15, the J gene TRBJ1-2; no clear D gene. The CDR3 covers 15 residues. Trimming cost V 0 bases and J 7 bases, with 15 bases left between them. Germline V gene data show CDR1 as LNHNV and CDR2 as YYDKDF (reference sequence). The CDR3 protein is CATSRELEGSSGYTF. Written as DNA, the CDR3 is TGTGCCACCAGCAGAGAACTTGAGGGCTCGAGTGGCTACACCTTC.

This chain links TRBV6-5 with TRBJ1-1; D is unresolved. Trimming took 7 bases from V and 1 from J, leaving 13 bases between them. CDR1 is MNHEY and CDR2 is SVGAGI in the germline V gene. The CDR3 has 14 residues. The CDR3 protein is CASTFGQSNTEAFF. Written as DNA, the CDR3 is TGTGCCAGCACGTTCGGGCAGTCGAACACTGAAGCTTTCTTT.

This clonotype was counted a few times. The V gene is TRBV7-9, the J gene TRBJ2-3, with TRBD2 as a possible D gene (6 bases). Per germline, CDR1 SEHNR and CDR2 FQNEAQ (reference sequence). The CDR3 sequence is 17 residues long. The V end was cut by 4 bases, the J end by 2 bases, with 19 bases between. CDR3 amino acids: CASSYSRGRRTTDTQYF. Written as DNA, the CDR3 is TGTGCCAGCAGCTATAGCCGGGGGAGGCGGACCACAGATACGCAGTATTTT.

CDR3 nucleotides: TGTGCCAGCAGGCAAAACAATGAGCAGTTCTTC. This gives the protein CASRQNNEQFF. The chain is built from TRBV3-1 and TRBJ2-1, with unresolved D. CDR1 and CDR2 from the germline V gene are LGHDT and YNNKEL (reference sequence). The CDR3 spans 11 residues. Trimming shortened V by 6 bases and J by 5 bases, and 5 bases separated the two germline ends.

V and J are TRBV7-2 and TRBJ2-5; the D gene is possibly TRBD2 (7 bases). The CDR3 sequence is 15 residues long. Trimming left V 3 bases short and J 5 bases short, with 16 bases between. Germline loops: CDR1 SGHTA, CDR2 FQGNSA. The DNA of the CDR3 is TGTGCCAGCAGCTTGGGGGGGGCAGGCTGGGAGACCCAGTACTTC. Its protein product is CASSLGGAGWETQYF.

The J gene is TRBJ1-1, the V gene TRBV10-1; no reliable D call. CDR3 length: 13 residues. Germline V CDR1 and CDR2: WNHNN, SYGVQD (reference sequence). Trimming removed 1 base at V and 8 bases at J, with 11 bases between. In DNA form, the CDR3 reads TGCGCCAGCAGTGAGTATGTGGATACCGAAGCTTTCTTT. Its protein is CASSEYVDTEAFF.

This clonotype appeared once. The V gene is TRBV20-1, the J gene TRBJ1-5; D gene ambiguous. V was clipped by 7 bases and J by 4 bases, with 11 bases between them. The CDR3 is 12 amino acids. Germline loops: CDR1 DFQATT, CDR2 SNEGSKA (reference sequence). The CDR3 loop is CSVDMGNQPQHF. The DNA for the CDR3 is TGCAGTGTCGATATGGGGAATCAGCCCCAGCATTTT.